This T cell receptor beta chain was obtained from a study of Ad26.COV2.S vaccination and SARS-CoV-2 variants. General study results and limits: The study found higher spike-specific TCR breadth in vaccine than placebo recipients.

The V and J ends lost 1 base and 2 bases, in that order; junction bases with no gene match: 4. The CDR3 contains 15 residues. The germline gives CDR1 SGHKS, CDR2 YYEKEE (reference sequence). The sample's treatment: 19 received Ad26.COV2.S at low or high dose, single or two shots; five or six received placebo; per-sample allocation not given. The study sampled participants on day 63 after the first vaccine or placebo injection. This clone was counted once. The antigen remains undetermined. The repertoire was sequenced with immunoSEQ multiplex PCR; TCRdb's copy has only in-frame clones and lacks some. The sample lists around 300,000 clones; around 89% were seen once.

This chain uses TRBV5-5 with TRBJ2-3; 7 bases map to TRBD2. The sequenced sample was peripheral blood, obtained in a trial of Ad26.COV2.S vaccine versus placebo. The TCR originated in a person aged 18-65 years who received the Ad26.COV2.S COVID-19 vaccine or a placebo. CDR3 sequence: CASSLSGAATDTQYF. CDR3 coding DNA: TGTGCCAGCAGCTTGAGCGGGGCGGCCACAGATACGCAGTATTTT.